Each of the 20 T cell receptor beta chains below was sequenced from the same sample in a study of T cell repertoires in cytomegalovirus infection. Antigens for these TCRs are unknown. TCRdb redid the calling of the reads with MiXCR, one entry per CDR3 protein. The data hold approximately 70,000 distinct CDR3 sequences, with approximately 22% observed a single time. The sequencing input was PBMCs, sequenced either directly or after in vitro stimulation (not recorded which). The receptors stem from a human donor in good health (CMV status not recorded). Some clones in this sample may be carry-over from other donors' samples.

The chain has TRBV15 and TRBJ1-1, with a weak D call TRBD1 (5 bases). CDR3 length: 14 amino acids. CDR1 is LNHNV, CDR2 YYDKDF, per germline (reference sequence). Trimming removed 5 bases at V and 1 base at J, with 11 bases between. CDR3 DNA sequence: TGTGCCACCAGCCCCCCTCAGGGGAACACTGAAGCTTTCTTT. Translated: CATSPPQGNTEAFF.

This clonotype was detected many times. This sequence joins TRBV7-2 and TRBJ1-1; perhaps TRBD1 as D (5 bases). V was clipped by 4 bases and J by 5 bases, with 23 bases between them. Looked up from germline, CDR1 is SGHTA and CDR2 is FQGNSA. The length of the CDR3 is 17 residues. CDR3 sequence (DNA): TGTGCCAGCAGCTCCGGTATGAGGGGCAGGGTTGGTACTGAAGCTTTCTTT. Residues: CASSSGMRGRVGTEAFF.

V usage is TRBV6-2 or TRBV6-3 and J usage is TRBJ2-6; D call uncertain. V was trimmed by 2 bases and J by 0 bases, leaving 5 bases between them. The CDR3 has 15 residues. CDR1 and CDR2 (germline): MNHEY, SVGEGT. CDR3 region: CASSYRSSGANVLTF. In DNA, the CDR3 is TGTGCCAGCAGTTACAGGAGCTCTGGGGCCAACGTCCTGACTTTC.

The chain joins TRBV12-3 or TRBV12-4 to TRBJ2-5; 7 nucleotides align to TRBD1. The length of the CDR3 is 15 residues. With V trimmed by 6 bases and J by 6 bases, 13 bases remained unmatched. The CDR3 DNA reads as TGTGCCAGCAGGCCAAAGACAGGGTTGGGAAAGACCCAGTACTTC. It yields the protein CASRPKTGLGKTQYF.

This clonotype turned up a few times. The chain uses TRBV18 and TRBJ2-1, with no clear D. Germline-derived CDR1 and CDR2 are KGHSH and LQKENI. V lost 0 bases to trimming and J lost 15 bases, with 18 bases between them. CDR3 size: 14 residues. DNA of the CDR3: TGTGCCAGCTCACCACCGTGGGGTGGATGGGATGGGTTCTTC. Its protein is CASSPPWGGWDGFF.

This chain uses TRBV29-1 with TRBJ2-1; TRBD2 is a possible D gene (6 bases). This CDR3 comprises 15 residues. Between the trimmed V and J ends, which lost 5 bases and 13 bases, there was a span of 27 bases. Looked up from germline, CDR1 is SQVTM and CDR2 is ANQGSEA. Written as DNA, the CDR3 is TGCAGCGTTTACCTAAGGGAGGCGGGAAATCATATCCAGTTCTTC. As protein: CSVYLREAGNHIQFF.

The CDR3: CASSLRSIRPGQGLLGPQHF. CDR3 DNA sequence: TGTGCCAGCAGTTTACGCTCGATCCGTCCGGGACAGGGACTATTGGGGCCCCAGCATTTT. V gene TRBV28 combines with J gene TRBJ1-5; 9 bases line up with TRBD1. Trimming cost V 2 bases and J 9 bases; bases outside gene matches: 23. The CDR3 has 20 amino acids. Germline V gives CDR1 MDHEN, CDR2 SYDVKM.

This rearrangement joins TRBV6-6 to TRBJ1-5, with unresolved D. Germline CDR1 and CDR2: MNHNY and SVGAGI (reference sequence). The CDR3 is 14 amino acids. Trimming cost V 3 bases and J 1 base, with 7 bases left between them. The CDR3 nucleotides read TGTGCCAGCAGTTATGTGGAAAGCAATCAGCCCCAGCATTTT. This gives the protein CASSYVESNQPQHF.

This clonotype occurred many times. The rearrangement uses TRBV11-2 and TRBJ1-2, with D maybe TRBD1 (5 bases). Germline V gene lookup returns CDR1 SGHAT and CDR2 FQNNGV. V lost 2 bases, J lost 4 bases, and 14 bases lay in between. The CDR3 is made up of 15 amino acids. The CDR3 DNA reads TGTGCCAGCAGCTTAAGTACAGGATCTTCCTATGGCTACACCTTC. Protein product: CASSLSTGSSYGYTF.

This sequence joins TRBV11-3 and TRBJ2-1; 7 nucleotides align to TRBD1. This CDR3 is built from 14 residues. After removal of 4 bases from V and 7 bases from J, the junction contained 7 bases not matched to a gene. The germline V gene has CDR1 SGHNT and CDR2 YENEEA. The DNA of the CDR3 is TGTGCCAGCAGCTCCCACCAACAGGGGAATGAGCAGTTCTTC. Amino acid sequence: CASSSHQQGNEQFF.

The rearrangement joins TRBV7-2 to TRBJ2-1; D uncertain. The germline CDR1 and CDR2 sequences are SGHTA and FQGNSA. Trimming took 4 bases from V and 1 from J, leaving 8 bases between them. This CDR3 comprises 14 residues. The CDR3 is CASSSRGSYNEQFF. CDR3 DNA sequence: TGTGCCAGCAGCTCTCGAGGATCCTACAATGAGCAGTTCTTC. Combining the CDR3 with reference TRBV7-2 and TRBJ2-1 gives the whole variable domain GAGVSQSPSNKVTEKGKDVELRCDPISGHTALYWYRQSLGQGLEFLIYFQGNSAPDKSGLPSDRFSAERTGGSVSTLTIQRTQQEDSAVYLCASSSRGSYNEQFFGPGTRLTVL.

This clonotype came up a few times. The CDR3 nucleotides are TGTGCCAGCAGCATAAAATATGGCTACACCTTC. Its translation: CASSIKYGYTF. The rearrangement links TRBV28 to TRBJ1-2; D is unclear. There are 11 residues in the CDR3. V was pared by 6 bases and J by 5 bases, with 7 bases between. CDR1 and CDR2 from the germline V gene are MDHEN and SYDVKM.

This clonotype was seen a handful of times. V is TRBV11-3 and J is TRBJ1-1, with a possible D match to TRBD1 (5 bases). Trimming took 1 base from V and 3 from J, leaving 9 bases between them. The germline V gene has CDR1 SGHNT and CDR2 YENEEA. There are 14 residues in the CDR3. CDR3 amino acids: CASSLGLGDTEAFF. The CDR3 nucleotides are TGTGCCAGCAGCTTAGGACTGGGGGACACTGAAGCTTTCTTT.

In its sample, this clonotype was seen a few times. V usage is TRBV7-6 and J usage is TRBJ2-5, with TRBD2 matching over 11 bases. Trimming took 3 bases from V and 0 from J; bases not matched to a gene: 6. The germline CDR1 and CDR2 sequences are SGHVS and FNYEAQ. The CDR3 is 17 residues long. This chain's CDR3 is CASSFKASGRHQETQYF. CDR3 nucleotides: TGTGCCAGCAGCTTCAAGGCTAGCGGGAGGCACCAAGAGACCCAGTACTTC.

This clonotype has only a few counts. CDR3 bases: TGTGCCAGTAGTACGGGGTTGAACACTGAAGCTTTCTTT. Protein product: CASSTGLNTEAFF. This sequence joins TRBV19 and TRBJ1-1; the D is unclear. CDR1 is LNHDA and CDR2 is SQIVND in the germline V gene (reference sequence). The CDR3 has 13 amino acids. V gave up 4 bases and J gave up 0 bases, with 6 bases separating them.

The chain recombines TRBV6-2 or TRBV6-3 with TRBJ2-7, with a tentative D call TRBD1 (5 bases). The germline V gene has CDR1 MNHEY and CDR2 SVGEGT. There are 14 residues in the CDR3. Trimming removed 6 bases at V and 3 bases at J, with 15 bases between. The CDR3 region has the DNA TGTGCCAGCAGGATGATTGGGGCAAACTACGAGCAGTACTTC. Protein product: CASRMIGANYEQYF.

The genes are TRBV27 and TRBJ2-1, with TRBD2 matching over 10 bases. Germline V CDR1 and CDR2: MNHEY, SMNVEV (reference sequence). The J segment lost 7 bases and the V segment lost 6 bases, leaving 15 bases of the junction unmatched. The CDR3 contains 17 residues. CDR3 sequence (DNA): TGTGCCAGCAGCACCCCAGTTTTGGCTAGCGGGAGAAATGAGCAGTTCTTC. Translation: CASSTPVLASGRNEQFF.

Concerning this clonotype: At one end, the junction sequence differs from germline, possibly due to a read error. The rearrangement uses TRBV12-3 or TRBV12-4 and TRBJ2-1; TRBD2 matches 7 bases. The CDR3 contains 15 residues. The CDR3 nucleotides read TGTGCCAGCAGTCTAGCGGAGGGTCGAAACAATGAGCAGTTCTTC. Protein product: CASSLAEGRNNEQFF.

In the case of this clonotype: Germline is not matched at one junction end, which may reflect a read error. The chain is built from TRBV12-3 or TRBV12-4 and TRBJ2-1; D remains ambiguous. The CDR3 loop spans 15 amino acids. The DNA for the CDR3 is TGCGCCAGCAGCCTGGCCGGCCCCTCCTACAATGAGCAGTTCTTC. Residues: CASSLAGPSYNEQFF.

This clonotype was counted many times. The chain links TRBV7-8 to TRBJ2-1; TRBD1 might be the D (6 bases). V lost 2 bases and J lost 2, with 13 bases in between. The CDR3 sequence is 16 residues long. The germline gives CDR1 SGHVS, CDR2 FQNEAQ. The CDR3 loop is CASSLMGHVTYNEQFF. CDR3 bases: TGTGCCAGCAGCTTAATGGGACATGTCACCTACAATGAGCAGTTCTTC.